A single sample gave rise to the 10 T cell receptor beta chains below, sequenced in a study of beta chain features in type 1 diabetes. Expressed TCRB transcripts were sequenced after all isolated RNA was converted to cDNA. Profiled with immunoSEQ multiplex PCR; TCRdb holds only in-frame clones, not every one. The table lists around 500,000 clones, about 30% of them singletons, with roughly 0.06% in the top ten. Sample: naive CD4+ T cells from blood. These receptors all come from a man aged 18 to 35 in good health.

This clone turned up a few times. The rearrangement joins TRBV30 to TRBJ2-7; D is possibly TRBD1 or TRBD2 (6 bases each). Trimming removed 5 bases at V and 0 bases at J, with 11 bases between. The CDR3 totals 13 residues. Germline V gives CDR1 GTSNPN, CDR2 SVGIG (reference sequence). The DNA for the CDR3 is TGTGCCTGGGAACAGGGAGGCTCCTACGAGCAGTACTTC. Its protein product is CAWEQGGSYEQYF.

This clone was observed a handful of times. Other DNA sequences in this specimen translate into the identical CDR3. The CDR3 reads CAWSRGTPYEQYF. The DNA for the CDR3 is TGTGCCTGGAGTAGGGGCACTCCCTACGAGCAGTACTTC. This sequence joins TRBV30 and TRBJ2-7; possible D gene TRBD1, 5 bases. Germline values: CDR1 GTSNPN, CDR2 SVGIG (reference sequence). The V and J ends lost 2 bases and 2 bases respectively, with 10 bases between them. The CDR3 consists of 13 residues.

This clone was counted a few times. The chain is built from TRBV7-9 and TRBJ1-4, with 11 bases that match TRBD1. V was clipped by 4 bases and J by 11 bases; unmatched bases: 3. The CDR3 contains 13 residues. CDR1 is SEHNR, CDR2 FQNEAQ, per germline (reference sequence). The CDR3 here is CASSSGQGAKLFF. CDR3 bases: TGTGCCAGCAGCTCCGGACAGGGGGCCAAACTGTTTTTT.

This clone was counted only a few times. The chain links TRBV29-1 to TRBJ2-3, with D possibly TRBD1 on 6 matching bases. Trimming took 6 bases from V and 0 from J, leaving 10 bases between them. CDR3 length: 13 amino acids. The V gene's germline CDR1 is SQVTM and CDR2 ANQGSEA. In DNA form, the CDR3 reads TGCAGCGTCACAGGGCGTAGCACAGATACGCAGTATTTT. Translation gives CSVTGRSTDTQYF.

The CDR3 bases are TGTGCCAGCAGTGGAAGGACAGGGGAGAATGAAAAACTGTTTTTT. The encoded protein is CASSGRTGENEKLFF. The chain combines TRBV2 with TRBJ1-4; 9 nucleotides agree with TRBD1. With 4 bases clipped from V and 5 bases from J, the junction kept 5 bases outside the gene matches. CDR1 and CDR2 (germline): SNHLY, FYNNEI. The CDR3 is 15 amino acids.

V is TRBV9 and J is TRBJ2-1, with TRBD2 as a possible D gene (6 bases). The V end lost 2 bases, the J end lost 0 bases, and 9 bases lay between the germline ends. The CDR3 has 15 amino acids. Germline V gene sequence: CDR1 SGDLS, CDR2 YYNGEE. CDR3 bases: TGTGCCAGCAGCGTGGCGGGACCCTCCTACAATGAGCAGTTCTTC. It translates to CASSVAGPSYNEQFF.

The rearrangement links TRBV29-1 to TRBJ2-5, with unresolved D. The V gene's germline CDR1 is SQVTM and CDR2 ANQGSEA. The CDR3 has 12 amino acids. V lost 4 bases to trimming and J lost 5 bases, with 11 bases between them. CDR3 DNA sequence: TGCAGCGTTGGGGCAGGCACCGAGACCCAGTACTTC. It yields the protein CSVGAGTETQYF. The full variable domain, its missing parts supplied by reference TRBV29-1 and TRBJ2-5, is SAVISQKPSRDICQRGTSLTIQCQVDSQVTMMFWYRQQPGQSLTLIATANQGSEATYESGFVIDKFPISRPNLTFSTLTVSNMSPEDSSIYLCSVGAGTETQYFGPGTRLLVL.

The DNA of the CDR3 is TGTGCCAGCAGCGCCCGACTAGCGGCCGAGCAGTACTTC. Encoded protein: CASSARLAAEQYF. The J gene is TRBJ2-7, the V gene TRBV7-2; TRBD2 agrees at 9 bases. The V and J ends lost 5 bases and 6 bases, in that order; junction bases with no gene match: 5. In germline, CDR1 is SGHTA, CDR2 FQGNSA. The CDR3 loop spans 13 amino acids.

The rearrangement uses TRBV14 and TRBJ2-1, with D tentatively TRBD2 (5 bases). Trimming stripped 0 bases from V and 4 bases from J, with 10 bases between. From germline, CDR1 is SGHDN and CDR2 FVKESK. This CDR3 is built from 15 residues. CDR3 residues: CASSQEWTGYNEQFF. CDR3 DNA sequence: TGTGCCAGCAGCCAAGAGTGGACTGGATACAATGAGCAGTTCTTC.

The rearrangement joins TRBV29-1 to TRBJ2-5, with 10 nucleotides matching TRBD1. The V gene end was trimmed by 8 bases and the J gene end by 0 bases; junction bases not matched to a gene: 9. The CDR3 contains 15 residues. Looked up from germline, CDR1 is SQVTM and CDR2 is ANQGSEA. CDR3 nucleotide sequence: TGCAGCACTCGAACGGGACAGGGGCACCAAGAGACCCAGTACTTC. Its translation is CSTRTGQGHQETQYF.